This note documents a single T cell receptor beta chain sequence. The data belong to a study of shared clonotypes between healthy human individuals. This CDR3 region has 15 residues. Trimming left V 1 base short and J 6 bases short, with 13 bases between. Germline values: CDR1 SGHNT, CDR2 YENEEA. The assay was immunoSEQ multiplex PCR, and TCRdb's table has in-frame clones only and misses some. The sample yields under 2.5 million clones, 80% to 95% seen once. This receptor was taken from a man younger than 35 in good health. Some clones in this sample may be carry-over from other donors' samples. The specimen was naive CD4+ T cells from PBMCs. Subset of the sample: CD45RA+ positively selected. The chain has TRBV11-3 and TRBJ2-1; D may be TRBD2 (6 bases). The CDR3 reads CASSLVGRQGNEQFF. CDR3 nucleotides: TGTGCCAGCAGCTTAGTGGGGAGGCAAGGCAATGAGCAGTTCTTC.